This T cell receptor beta chain was documented in a study of T-cell memory formation after mild COVID-19. Study conclusions and caveats: Contracting clones from day 15 to 85 had balanced CD4/CD8; later expanders favoured CD4+. Pre-infection memory carried some responding clones, suggesting that cross-reactive memory joined.

With constant-segment primers, 5'RACE yielded cDNA libraries of TCR alpha and TCR beta that carried sample barcodes and UMIs. TCRdb analysed the 5' RACE reads with MiXCR anew, one entry per CDR3 protein. The sample includes approximately 450,000 distinct CDR3 sequences, around a sixth seen only once; the top ten take more than 9%. This clonotype has just a few counts. Its antigen is not identified. Germline lookup yields CDR1 DFQATT and CDR2 SNEGSKA (reference sequence). With 4 bases removed from V and 7 bases from J, the gap between germline ends came to 8 bases. The CDR3 runs 11 residues. This receptor was identified in an adult woman who had mild COVID-19 (a few samples of this study predate the infection). Cell type and time point are not known. This chain joins TRBV20-1 and TRBJ2-1; the D gene is possibly TRBD1 (5 bases). Sequenced material: PBMCs or a T cell subset sorted from them (not recorded which). Written as DNA, the CDR3 is TGCAGTGCTAAAACAGGAAATGAGCAGTTCTTC. Encoded protein: CSAKTGNEQFF.